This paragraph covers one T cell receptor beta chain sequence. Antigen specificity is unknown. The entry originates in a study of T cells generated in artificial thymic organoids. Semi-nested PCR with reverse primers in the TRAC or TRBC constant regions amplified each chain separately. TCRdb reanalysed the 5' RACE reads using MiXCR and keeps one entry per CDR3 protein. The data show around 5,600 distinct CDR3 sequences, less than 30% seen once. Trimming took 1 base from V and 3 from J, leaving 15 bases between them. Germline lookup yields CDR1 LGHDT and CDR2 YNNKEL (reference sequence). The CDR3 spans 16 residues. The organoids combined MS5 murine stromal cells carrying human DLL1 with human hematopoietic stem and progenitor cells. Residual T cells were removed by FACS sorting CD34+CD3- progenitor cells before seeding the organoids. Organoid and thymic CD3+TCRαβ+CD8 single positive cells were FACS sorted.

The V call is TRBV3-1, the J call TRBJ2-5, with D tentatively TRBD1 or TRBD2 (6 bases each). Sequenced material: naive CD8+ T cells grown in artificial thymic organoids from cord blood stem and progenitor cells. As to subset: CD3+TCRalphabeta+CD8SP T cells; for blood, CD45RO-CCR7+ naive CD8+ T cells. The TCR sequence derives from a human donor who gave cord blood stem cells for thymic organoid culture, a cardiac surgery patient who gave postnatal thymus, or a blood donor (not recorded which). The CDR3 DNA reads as TGTGCCAGCAGCCAAGTGAGGGCAGGGGAGGAAGAGACCCAGTACTTC. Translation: CASSQVRAGEEETQYF.